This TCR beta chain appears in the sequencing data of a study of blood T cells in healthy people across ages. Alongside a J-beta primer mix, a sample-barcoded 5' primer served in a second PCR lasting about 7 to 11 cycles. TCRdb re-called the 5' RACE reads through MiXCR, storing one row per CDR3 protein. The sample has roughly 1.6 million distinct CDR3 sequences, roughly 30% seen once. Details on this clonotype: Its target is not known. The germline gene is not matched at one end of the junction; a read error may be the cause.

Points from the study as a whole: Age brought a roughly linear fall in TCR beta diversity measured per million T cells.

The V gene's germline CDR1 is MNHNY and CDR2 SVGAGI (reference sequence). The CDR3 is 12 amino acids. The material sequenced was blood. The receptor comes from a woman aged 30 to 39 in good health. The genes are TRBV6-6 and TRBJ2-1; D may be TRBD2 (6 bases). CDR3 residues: CASSGGYNERFF. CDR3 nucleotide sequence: TGTGCCAGCAGCGGGGGTTACAATGAGCGGTTCTTC.